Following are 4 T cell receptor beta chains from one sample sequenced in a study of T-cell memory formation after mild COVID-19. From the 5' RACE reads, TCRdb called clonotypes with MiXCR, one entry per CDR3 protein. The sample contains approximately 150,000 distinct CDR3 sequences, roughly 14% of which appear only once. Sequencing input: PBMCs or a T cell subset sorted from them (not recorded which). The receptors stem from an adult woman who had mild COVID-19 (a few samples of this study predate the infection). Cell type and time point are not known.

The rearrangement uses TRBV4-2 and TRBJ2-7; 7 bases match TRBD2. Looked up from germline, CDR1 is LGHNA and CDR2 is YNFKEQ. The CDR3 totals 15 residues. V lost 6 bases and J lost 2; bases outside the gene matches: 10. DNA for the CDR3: TGTGCCAGCAGGGCCTCAGGGACTACAACCTACGAGCAGTACTTC. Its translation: CASRASGTTTYEQYF.

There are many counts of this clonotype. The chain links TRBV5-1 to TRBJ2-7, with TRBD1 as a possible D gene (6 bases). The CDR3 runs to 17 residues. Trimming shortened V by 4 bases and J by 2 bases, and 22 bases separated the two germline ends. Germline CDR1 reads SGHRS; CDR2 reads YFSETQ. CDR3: CASSPPPLWGRTYEQYF. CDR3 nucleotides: TGCGCCAGCAGCCCTCCCCCGTTGTGGGGGCGTACCTACGAGCAGTACTTC.

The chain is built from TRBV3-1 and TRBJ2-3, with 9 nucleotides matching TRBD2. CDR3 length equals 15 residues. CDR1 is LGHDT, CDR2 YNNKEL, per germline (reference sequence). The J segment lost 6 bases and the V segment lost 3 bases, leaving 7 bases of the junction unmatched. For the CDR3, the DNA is TGTGCCAGCAGCCATGTATTAGCGGGAGCGGATACGCAGTATTTT. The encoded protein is CASSHVLAGADTQYF.

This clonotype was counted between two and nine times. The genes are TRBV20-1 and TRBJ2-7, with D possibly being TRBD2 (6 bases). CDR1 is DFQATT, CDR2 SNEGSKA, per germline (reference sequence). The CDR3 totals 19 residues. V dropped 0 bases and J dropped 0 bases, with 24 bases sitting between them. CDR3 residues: CSARELAAGVGGSSYEQYF. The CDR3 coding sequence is TGCAGTGCTAGAGAGTTAGCGGCAGGAGTGGGGGGAAGCTCCTACGAGCAGTACTTC.